This TCR beta chain was captured in a study of PD-1 blockade in classical Hodgkin lymphoma. The CDR3 runs to 12 residues. Trimming removed 2 bases from V and 5 bases from J, with 10 bases in between. The germline CDR1 and CDR2 sequences are SQVTM and ANQGSEA. This table comes from immunoSEQ multiplex PCR, and its TCRdb copy is limited to in-frame clones, with some not included. The sample has tens of thousands of clones; 80% to 90% are singletons. There was relapse after autologous stem cell transplantation in every patient, and there was variation in brentuximab vedotin exposure. Complete response, partial response or progressive disease made up the best responses.

Source: peripheral blood mononuclear cells (PBMCs), taken at baseline. The sequence was obtained from a human donor with classical Hodgkin lymphoma. The chain combines TRBV29-1 with TRBJ2-7, with D perhaps TRBD1 or TRBD2 (5 bases each). CDR3 loop: CSVETGRNEQYF. The CDR3 nucleotides are TGCAGCGTTGAAACGGGGCGGAACGAGCAGTACTTC.